The entry that follows covers one T cell receptor beta chain sequence. Its matching antigen is unknown. The entry originates in a study of T cells in lung cancer brain metastases. About the study: Most of the roughly 20 patients had smoked, with a median of about 38 pack-years. A median roughly 340 days separated primary and brain metastasis sampling.

Study-level points and caveats: Fragmented FFPE DNA may have left the infiltrating repertoire incompletely captured. Most clones were lesion-specific, with limited overlap between paired lesions (mean Morisita index about 0.23).

Profiling relied on immunoSEQ multiplex PCR, and the TCRdb table lists in-frame clones only, not all of them. The repertoire holds about 2,400 clones, with about nine tenths as singletons. The germline V gene has CDR1 DFQATT and CDR2 SNEGSKA (reference sequence). V was pared by 7 bases and J by 5 bases, with 4 bases of the junction left unmatched. The CDR3 has 11 amino acids. V is TRBV20-1 and J is TRBJ2-7, with 8 bases fitting TRBD1. This receptor was obtained from a man in his 70s with non-small cell lung cancer that had spread to the brain. The sample consisted of tumor tissue from a brain metastasis. In nucleotides, the CDR3 is TGCAGTGTTCCAGGGGGCCACGAGCAGTACTTC. Translation: CSVPGGHEQYF.